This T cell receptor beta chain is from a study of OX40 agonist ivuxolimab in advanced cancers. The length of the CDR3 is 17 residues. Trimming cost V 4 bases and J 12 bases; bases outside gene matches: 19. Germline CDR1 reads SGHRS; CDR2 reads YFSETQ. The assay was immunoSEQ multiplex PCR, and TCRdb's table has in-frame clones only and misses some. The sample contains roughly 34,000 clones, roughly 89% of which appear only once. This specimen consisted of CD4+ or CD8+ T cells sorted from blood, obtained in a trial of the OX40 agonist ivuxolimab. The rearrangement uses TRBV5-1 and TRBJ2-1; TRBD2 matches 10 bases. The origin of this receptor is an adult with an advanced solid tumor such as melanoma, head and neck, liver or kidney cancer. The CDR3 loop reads CASSLTSGSPPGVGQFF. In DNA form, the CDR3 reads TGCGCCAGCAGCCTGACTAGCGGGTCTCCTCCAGGGGTAGGGCAGTTCTTC.